The source of this T cell receptor beta chain is a study of CD8+ T cells in alopecia areata. Following extraction, RNA underwent reverse transcription to cDNA, which served as the sequencing template. TCRdb's table, derived via immunoSEQ multiplex PCR, lists solely in-frame clones and lacks some. The sample yields 110,000 to 150,000 clones, roughly 61% seen once. Germline-derived CDR1 and CDR2 are SEHNR and FQNEAQ (reference sequence). The V end lost 0 bases, the J end lost 3 bases, and 18 bases lay between the germline ends. The CDR3 runs to 17 residues. The chain carries TRBV7-9 and TRBJ2-7; D not certain. The clonotype was recovered from a human donor with alopecia areata. The sample was CD4+ T cells sorted from blood, taken at week 0. CDR3 protein: CASSLARDPPWYYEQYF. CDR3 nucleotides: TGTGCCAGCAGCTTAGCGCGTGATCCGCCCTGGTACTACGAGCAGTACTTC.